This passage covers 31 T cell receptor beta chains from one sample sequenced in a study of T-cell reconstitution after alpha-beta-depleted transplantation in children (dated by TCRdb to about 2016). Receptor libraries were prepared by PCR. The data were produced on an Illumina HiSeq 2500. To normalize quantification of the TCRbeta repertoire, the TCR libraries were built with molecular barcoding that relied on unique molecular identifiers. TCRdb passed the public sequencing reads through fastp at Q25 and MiXCR, retaining productive beta sequences. Here each entry gathers all rows of one CDR3 protein and keeps the most common genes and DNA. The sample contains about 610,000 distinct CDR3 sequences, over 9.5% of them found a single time. In total, the top ten clones hold about 4% of the sample. The specimen was PBMCs from the stem cell graft donor, collected from the stem cell graft. Receptors were obtained from a human donor who donated a stem cell graft to a child with acute myeloid leukemia.

The CDR3, as DNA: TGTGCCGGGGGGGACAGCAACACAGATACGCAGTATTTT. As protein: CAGGDSNTDTQYF. The rearrangement links TRBV12-3 or TRBV12-4 to TRBJ2-3, with D tentatively TRBD1 or TRBD2 (7 bases each). Trimming removed 11 bases at V and 2 bases at J, with 14 bases between. CDR3 length equals 13 residues.

V is TRBV5-1 and J is TRBJ2-5; unclear D gene. Trimming removed 0 bases at V and 5 bases at J, with 11 bases between. The CDR3 sequence is 14 residues long. Germline-derived CDR1 and CDR2 are SGHRS and YFSETQ. The CDR3 DNA follows: TGCGCCAGCAGCTTGGGTTCAGTAGAGGAGACCCAGTACTTC. This gives the protein CASSLGSVEETQYF.

This clonotype was seen many times. The chain couples TRBV29-1 to TRBJ2-1; the D gene is possibly TRBD2 (6 bases). This CDR3 has 15 amino acids. Germline V CDR1 and CDR2: SQVTM, ANQGSEA. Trimming cost V 2 bases and J 1 base, with 12 bases left between them. For the CDR3, the DNA is TGCAGCGTTGAATCTCCGGGACTGTCCTACAATGAGCAGTTCTTC. It yields the protein CSVESPGLSYNEQFF.

CDR3 protein: CAISESRQGSSYEQYF. CDR3 DNA sequence: TGTGCCATCAGTGAGTCCCGACAGGGGAGCTCCTACGAGCAGTACTTC. V usage is TRBV10-3 and J usage is TRBJ2-7; TRBD1 agrees at 8 bases. The CDR3 consists of 16 residues. The V gene's germline CDR1 is ENHRY and CDR2 SYGVKD. V was pared by 0 bases and J by 0 bases, with 4 bases of the junction left unmatched.

This clonotype was recorded at least ten times. The genes are TRBV12-3 or TRBV12-4 and TRBJ1-5; TRBD1 matches 9 bases. CDR3 length: 14 amino acids. V shed 7 bases and J 5 bases; nucleotides not matched to a gene: 6. The CDR3 sequence: CASNLDRGDQPQHF. The CDR3 region has the DNA TGTGCCAGCAACTTAGACAGGGGGGATCAGCCCCAGCATTTT.

This clonotype was recorded at least ten times. The chain employs TRBV12-3 or TRBV12-4 and TRBJ1-2, with 8 bases lining up with TRBD1. The V and J ends lost 7 bases and 4 bases, in that order; junction bases with no gene match: 2. The CDR3 extends over 12 amino acids. CDR3 region: CASNQGAYGYTF. For the CDR3, the DNA is TGTGCCAGCAACCAGGGGGCCTATGGCTACACCTTC.

In this sample, this clonotype turned up a few times. V gene TRBV27 combines with J gene TRBJ1-5; the D gene is possibly TRBD1 (5 bases). The V and J ends lost 4 bases and 5 bases respectively, with 15 bases between them. The CDR3 runs to 15 residues. The germline V gene has CDR1 MNHEY and CDR2 SMNVEV (reference sequence). CDR3 residues: CASSWVGGEDQPQHF. CDR3 coding DNA: TGTGCCAGCAGTTGGGTGGGGGGTGAAGATCAGCCCCAGCATTTT.

This clonotype occurred a few times. This chain's CDR3 is CASSSQRVSDTQYF. CDR3 coding DNA: TGTGCCAGCTCATCACAGCGGGTGTCGGATACGCAGTATTTT. V and J are TRBV18 and TRBJ2-3; a possible D gene is TRBD2 (6 bases). Germline values: CDR1 KGHSH, CDR2 LQKENI. Between the trimmed V and J ends, which lost 5 bases and 6 bases, there was a span of 15 bases. The CDR3 runs to 14 residues.

The chain carries TRBV7-8 and TRBJ2-3, with TRBD2 matching 8 bases. V lost 0 bases and J lost 0; bases outside the gene matches: 11. CDR3 length: 19 amino acids. From germline, CDR1 is SGHVS and CDR2 FQNEAQ. The CDR3 region is CASSLALAGGPTSTDTQYF. CDR3 nucleotide sequence: TGTGCCAGCAGCTTAGCGCTGGCGGGAGGCCCGACTAGCACAGATACGCAGTATTTT.

This clonotype was seen ten or more times. The chain carries TRBV25-1 and TRBJ2-7; D uncertain. The V end was cut by 2 bases, the J end by 0 bases, with 2 bases between. Germline assignment: CDR1 MGHDK and CDR2 SYGVNS. The CDR3 totals 12 residues. The CDR3 region has the DNA TGTGCCAGCAGTGAACTCTCCTACGAGCAGTACTTC. Its protein is CASSELSYEQYF.

The rearrangement joins TRBV28 to TRBJ2-7; D possibly corresponds to TRBD2 (6 bases). The V gene lost 7 bases and the J gene lost 1 base, with 14 bases spanning the gap. The CDR3 is 14 amino acids. Germline V gene data show CDR1 as MDHEN and CDR2 as SYDVKM. The CDR3 DNA reads as TGTGCCAGCACCTTTGGGGACTCTTCCTACGAGCAGTACTTC. Encoded protein: CASTFGDSSYEQYF.

V gene TRBV12-3 or TRBV12-4 combines with J gene TRBJ1-2; D unclear. Trimming shortened V by 4 bases and J by 8 bases, and 8 bases separated the two germline ends. This CDR3 region has 11 residues. CDR3 in amino acids: CASSSRVGYTF. The CDR3 DNA is TGTGCCAGCAGTTCAAGGGTCGGCTACACCTTC.

This clonotype was counted only a few times. The J gene is TRBJ2-2, the V gene TRBV12-5; no clear D. The CDR3 contains 12 residues. V dropped 7 bases and J dropped 4 bases, with 7 bases sitting between them. The germline V gene has CDR1 LGHNT and CDR2 FRNRAP. This CDR3 is CASALTTGELFF. In DNA form, the CDR3 reads TGTGCTAGTGCCCTGACCACCGGGGAGCTGTTTTTT.

This clonotype was counted a few times. The chain uses TRBV5-1 and TRBJ1-1; no firm D call. The CDR3 extends over 16 amino acids. CDR1 is SGHRS and CDR2 is YFSETQ in the germline V gene. V lost 1 base to trimming and J lost 7 bases, with 20 bases between them. CDR3 DNA: TGCGCCAGCAGCTTGACCGCAATCGCGGGCGGCGGTGAAGCTTTCTTT. Amino acid sequence: CASSLTAIAGGGEAFF.

This clonotype has more than one count but fewer than ten. Its ends do not fully match the called genes, so a read error is possible. The chain combines TRBV7-6 with TRBJ1-1, with D possibly TRBD1 on 6 matching bases. This CDR3 contains 13 residues. The germline gives CDR1 SGHVS, CDR2 FNYEAQ. CDR3 in DNA: TGTGCCAGCAGTTTAGGGGGTTTCGCTGAAGCTTTCTTT. Its protein is CASSLGGFAEAFF.

The CDR3 nucleotides are TGTGCCAGCAGTTACGGATCGGGCGGGTATGGCTACACCTTC. Amino acid sequence: CASSYGSGGYGYTF. The chain recombines TRBV6-5 with TRBJ1-2; unclear D gene. The length of the CDR3 is 14 residues. The germline V gene encodes CDR1 MNHEY and CDR2 SVGAGI. V was pared by 2 bases and J by 5 bases, with 12 bases between.

A few counts support this clonotype. The genes are TRBV20-1 and TRBJ2-7, with 7 positions matching TRBD2. Germline V gene lookup returns CDR1 DFQATT and CDR2 SNEGSKA (reference sequence). The length of the CDR3 is 15 residues. The trim removed 4 bases at V and 2 bases at J, leaving 11 bases unmatched. The chain's CDR3 is CSANDGLVLAYEQYF. The CDR3 coding sequence is TGCAGTGCTAACGATGGACTAGTCCTTGCCTACGAGCAGTACTTC.

This rearrangement joins TRBV5-6 to TRBJ1-2; TRBD1 matches 8 bases. The germline CDR1 and CDR2 sequences are SGHDT and YYEEEE. CDR3 length equals 15 residues. The ends lost 2 bases at V and 2 bases at J; junction bases unmatched: 5. The CDR3 sequence is CASSFRTGLNYGYTF. In nucleotides, the CDR3 is TGTGCCAGCAGCTTTAGGACAGGGTTGAACTATGGCTACACCTTC.

This clonotype was observed at least ten times. The V and J genes are TRBV30 and TRBJ2-2, with TRBD1 matching over 8 bases. Trimming at V came to 2 bases and at J to 7 bases, leaving 6 bases not matched to a gene. The CDR3 is made up of 14 amino acids. Germline values: CDR1 GTSNPN, CDR2 SVGIG (reference sequence). CDR3 region: CAWSIGTGSGELFF. DNA for the CDR3: TGTGCCTGGAGTATAGGGACAGGTAGCGGGGAGCTGTTTTTT.

This clonotype was counted at least ten times. This chain links TRBV12-3 or TRBV12-4 with TRBJ2-7, with D possibly TRBD1 on 6 matching bases. This CDR3 is built from 16 residues. Deletions cut 1 base from V and 3 bases from J, with 16 bases between. This chain's CDR3 is CASSLGFGRGFYEQYF. The CDR3 coding sequence is TGTGCCAGCAGTTTAGGATTTGGCAGGGGCTTCTACGAGCAGTACTTC.

This chain connects TRBV7-2 to TRBJ1-1, with D unresolved. Trimming cost V 0 bases and J 1 base, with 12 bases left between them. Germline V gene sequence: CDR1 SGHTA, CDR2 FQGNSA. This CDR3 region has 16 residues. The CDR3 bases are TGTGCCAGCAGCTTAGCGGTCCGGTATCAGAACACTGAAGCTTTCTTT. It yields the protein CASSLAVRYQNTEAFF.

This clonotype turned up a few times. This rearrangement joins TRBV6-4 to TRBJ2-5; the D gene could be TRBD1 or TRBD2 (5 bases each). The CDR3 runs to 15 residues. Germline V gene sequence: CDR1 MRHNA, CDR2 SNTAGT. V lost 5 bases and J 3 bases, leaving 16 bases between the germline ends. In DNA, the CDR3 is TGTGCCAGCAGTCGATGGGGGAGCGACAAAGAGACCCAGTACTTC. It encodes CASSRWGSDKETQYF.

The chain is built from TRBV27 and TRBJ2-1; 8 bases are a match to TRBD2. From germline, CDR1 is MNHEY and CDR2 SMNVEV (reference sequence). The CDR3 has 17 amino acids. The trim removed 5 bases at V and 1 base at J, leaving 10 bases unmatched. This CDR3 reads CASSTPPGLDSYNEQFF. CDR3 nucleotide sequence: TGTGCCAGCAGTACCCCCCCGGGACTAGATTCCTACAATGAGCAGTTCTTC.

This clonotype was picked up a small number of times. The chain links TRBV5-1 to TRBJ2-1; a possible D gene is TRBD1 (5 bases). Germline lookup yields CDR1 SGHRS and CDR2 YFSETQ. Deletions cut 2 bases from V and 4 bases from J, with 16 bases between. This CDR3 spans 16 amino acids. The CDR3 coding sequence is TGCGCCAGCAGCTTAGAACAGGCTAACGGATACAATGAGCAGTTCTTC. It codes for CASSLEQANGYNEQFF.

CDR3 region: CASSIDWGGFNEQFF. In DNA, the CDR3 is TGTGCCAGTAGTATAGATTGGGGCGGCTTCAATGAGCAGTTCTTC. This chain connects TRBV19 to TRBJ2-1, with TRBD1 as a possible D gene (5 bases). V dropped 0 bases and J dropped 6 bases, with 12 bases sitting between them. Looked up from germline, CDR1 is LNHDA and CDR2 is SQIVND (reference sequence). The CDR3 has 15 amino acids.

This clonotype turned up a few times. The chain joins TRBV7-8 to TRBJ1-5; TRBD1 is a possible D gene (5 bases). CDR3 size: 17 residues. Germline lookup yields CDR1 SGHVS and CDR2 FQNEAQ. The germline V and J ends were trimmed by 3 bases and 3 bases, with 18 bases remaining between them. The DNA of the CDR3 is TGTGCCAGCAGCTTCGGGGGGTCCAGGGCCCTCAATCAGCCCCAGCATTTT. Translating gives CASSFGGSRALNQPQHF.

This chain joins TRBV4-3 and TRBJ2-4; 8 positions agree with TRBD1. CDR1 is LGHNA and CDR2 is YSLEER in the germline V gene. V shed 0 bases, J shed 6 bases, and the junction held 13 bases outside the gene matches. CDR3 length: 18 residues. The CDR3 DNA is TGCGCCAGCAGCCAAGAAGGTGGTGCAGGGGGCCTTCCAAACATTCAGTACTTC. Its protein is CASSQEGGAGGLPNIQYF.

This clonotype appeared many times. The chain uses TRBV6-2 or TRBV6-3 and TRBJ2-1, with 13 bases identical to TRBD2. Trimming cost V 6 bases and J 3 bases; bases outside gene matches: 2. This CDR3 region has 15 residues. Per germline, CDR1 MNHEY and CDR2 SVGEGT. The CDR3 nucleotides are TGTGCCAGCAGCAGACTAGCGGGAGGCTACAATGAGCAGTTCTTC. Its protein is CASSRLAGGYNEQFF.

This clonotype was counted between two and nine times. This chain connects TRBV3-1 to TRBJ2-1; TRBD2 aligns across 12 bases. CDR3 size: 15 residues. Per the germline V gene, CDR1 is LGHDT and CDR2 is YNNKEL (reference sequence). Germline trimming cut 3 bases from V and 7 bases from J; bases unmatched to any gene: 4. In DNA, the CDR3 is TGTGCCAGCAGCCATCCCCTAGCGGGAGGGAATGAGCAGTTCTTC. It encodes CASSHPLAGGNEQFF.

This clonotype was observed many times. V and J are TRBV5-1 and TRBJ2-7; weak D call: TRBD2 (7 bases). Trimming cost V 2 bases and J 6 bases, with 12 bases left between them. Germline CDR1 reads SGHRS; CDR2 reads YFSETQ. CDR3 length: 13 residues. DNA for the CDR3: TGCGCCAGCAGCTTTACAGGGAGGGGCGAGCAGTACTTC. Amino acid sequence: CASSFTGRGEQYF.

This clonotype came up many times. This chain joins TRBV12-3 or TRBV12-4 and TRBJ2-4; 9 bases fit TRBD1. V was pared by 5 bases and J by 13 bases, with 12 bases of the junction left unmatched. This CDR3 comprises 14 residues. The CDR3 coding sequence is TGTGCCAGCAGTGGGGACAGGGCGGGTCTCTTCCAGTACTTC. This gives the protein CASSGDRAGLFQYF.